The 13 T cell receptor beta chains presented below share a single source sample, sequenced in a study of radiotherapy plus CTLA-4 blockade in lung cancer. Libraries were prepared by immunoSEQ multiplex PCR; TCRdb keeps only in-frame clonotypes and omits some of them. The table records over 100,000 clones, roughly 80% of them present only once. The sample was peripheral blood, taken from a patient treated with radiotherapy plus ipilimumab. These receptors were obtained from a human donor with non-small cell lung cancer that progressed on radiotherapy plus ipilimumab. Some clones in this sample may be carry-over from other donors' samples.

This rearrangement joins TRBV7-2 to TRBJ2-4, with D perhaps matching TRBD2 (6 bases). From germline, CDR1 is SGHTA and CDR2 FQGNSA. The CDR3 is 13 residues long. V was cut by 1 base and J by 8 bases, with 9 bases left in between. The CDR3 region has the DNA TGTGCCAGCAGCTTAGGGTGGGGGGACATTCAGTACTTC. Its translation: CASSLGWGDIQYF.

The rearrangement uses TRBV15 and TRBJ2-5; 9 bases are shared with TRBD1. Germline CDR1 and CDR2: LNHNV and YYDKDF (reference sequence). The CDR3 totals 14 residues. The V and J ends lost 5 bases and 4 bases, in that order; junction bases with no gene match: 5. DNA of the CDR3: TGTGCCACCAGCTACAGGGGGCGAGGAGAGACCCAGTACTTC. Protein sequence: CATSYRGRGETQYF.

The chain has TRBV7-9 and TRBJ1-4; TRBD1 matches at 7 bases. The CDR3 sequence is 18 residues long. V trimming: 0 bases; J trimming: 8 bases; junction bases outside the gene matches: 15. Germline V CDR1 and CDR2: SEHNR, FQNEAQ (reference sequence). CDR3 region: CASSLAWLGAGGNEKLFF. As DNA, the CDR3 is TGTGCCAGCAGCTTAGCGTGGTTAGGGGCAGGGGGAAACGAAAAACTGTTTTTT.

This clone has only one observation. V gene TRBV20-1 combines with J gene TRBJ2-7; no clear D. The CDR3 is 11 residues long. Looked up from germline, CDR1 is DFQATT and CDR2 is SNEGSKA (reference sequence). V was pared by 6 bases and J by 5 bases, with 11 bases between. DNA for the CDR3: TGCAGTGCGGAGTTGGGTGACGAGCAGTACTTC. This sequence encodes CSAELGDEQYF.

This rearrangement joins TRBV5-6 to TRBJ2-4, with 10 bases fitting TRBD1. V lost 3 bases to trimming and J lost 1 base; unmatched junction nucleotides: 7. This CDR3 region has 17 residues. Germline CDR1 SGHDT, CDR2 YYEEEE. In DNA, the CDR3 is TGTGCCAGCAGCTCCGGGACAGGGGATGTGGCCAAAAACATTCAGTACTTC. Amino acid sequence: CASSSGTGDVAKNIQYF.

This chain uses TRBV6-1 with TRBJ2-3; TRBD1 aligns across 7 bases. The CDR3 is 15 residues long. The germline V gene encodes CDR1 MNHNS and CDR2 SASEGT. Trimming removed 5 bases from V and 0 bases from J; junction bases left unmatched: 5. The CDR3: CASSLTGYSTDTQYF. DNA for the CDR3: TGTGCCAGCAGTCTGACAGGGTATAGCACAGATACGCAGTATTTT.

This chain uses TRBV2 with TRBJ1-6; TRBD1 agrees at 8 bases. V lost 6 bases and J lost 5; bases outside the gene matches: 6. CDR3 length: 15 amino acids. CDR1 and CDR2 from the germline V gene are SNHLY and FYNNEI. The CDR3 region has the DNA TGTGCCAGCAGCGGACAGGGATCGAATAATTCACCCCTCCACTTT. Translated: CASSGQGSNNSPLHF.

This clone appeared once. This chain links TRBV2 with TRBJ1-2; TRBD1 might be the D (5 bases). The CDR3 runs to 13 residues. Germline V gene lookup returns CDR1 SNHLY and CDR2 FYNNEI. V lost 5 bases, J lost 4 bases, and 11 bases lay in between. CDR3 protein: CASSPRQLYGYTF. The CDR3 DNA follows: TGTGCCAGCAGTCCCAGACAGCTCTATGGCTACACCTTC.

The V and J genes are TRBV6-5 and TRBJ1-2; D gene ambiguous. The CDR3 is made up of 14 amino acids. V gave up 2 bases and J gave up 2 bases, with 9 bases separating them. CDR1 is MNHEY and CDR2 is SVGAGI in the germline V gene. This CDR3 is CASSYVGRNYGYTF. The DNA of the CDR3 is TGTGCCAGCAGTTACGTGGGCAGGAACTATGGCTACACCTTC.

Comment on this clone: A junction end diverges from the germline sequence, so it may reflect a read error. The chain recombines TRBV7-2 with TRBJ2-1; 8 bases agree with TRBD2. Looked up from germline, CDR1 is SGHTA and CDR2 is FQGNSA. The CDR3 contains 14 residues. The CDR3 DNA is TGTGCCAGCAGTTTAGCGGGGCCGAACAATGAGCAGTTCTTC. Protein product: CASSLAGPNNEQFF.

In DNA form, the CDR3 reads TGTGCCAGCAGCTCGCCAGAGGGCGCTAGCGGGGAGCTGTTTTTT. This translates into CASSSPEGASGELFF. The chain links TRBV7-9 to TRBJ2-2; possible D gene TRBD2, 5 bases. Trimming removed 4 bases at V and 7 bases at J, with 16 bases between. From germline, CDR1 is SEHNR and CDR2 FQNEAQ (reference sequence). There are 15 residues in the CDR3.

The genes are TRBV5-6 and TRBJ1-5, with 8 bases identical to TRBD1. Germline CDR1 SGHDT, CDR2 YYEEEE. This CDR3 comprises 15 residues. V shed 4 bases and J 6 bases; nucleotides not matched to a gene: 9. The CDR3 DNA reads as TGTGCCAGCAGCCAGAGTGCAGGGGGCCTTCAGCCCCAGCATTTT. Translated, it gives CASSQSAGGLQPQHF.

This rearrangement joins TRBV6-1 to TRBJ2-1; TRBD1 matches 9 bases. In germline, CDR1 is MNHNS, CDR2 SASEGT. V was pared by 4 bases and J by 7 bases, with 5 bases of the junction left unmatched. This CDR3 is 14 amino acids long. CDR3 DNA sequence: TGTGCCAGCAGTGCCCAGACAGGGGGGAATGAGCAGTTCTTC. It codes for CASSAQTGGNEQFF.